This is a list of T cell receptor beta chains from one sample in a study of human T cells and chemical hapten exposure. From the RACE reads, TCRdb called clonotypes with MiXCR, one entry per CDR3 protein. Seen here are 45,000 to 60,000 distinct CDR3 sequences, about 9.4% observed once, and the top ten hold 14% to 15%. This specimen consisted of whole blood, obtained in connection with sensitization to the hapten diphenylcyclopropenone (DPC). The source is a woman aged 40 to 49 with alopecia areata. Some clones in this sample may be carry-over from other donors' samples. CDR3s leave out the opening cysteine and the closing phenylalanine or tryptophan. Not all rows give a size; the values are once, few, many and, for expanded clones, a class.

TRBV2 | many | ASRETPTYEQY
TRBV12-3/TRBV12-4 | many | ASSKDRVDQPQH
TRBV11-2 | many | ASSLDRGTEAF
TRBV11-3 | NA | ASSRGIYNEQF
TRBV6-6 | many | ASSYVDRDTIY
TRBV29-1 | many | SVTTWTVNTEAF
TRBV3-1 | many | ASSQSWGARQETQY
TRBV11-1 | many | ASSLGQTSYRTGELF
TRBV4-1 | many | ASSQAWTGDRQPQH
TRBV12-2 | few | ASRPEDEVGPPLH
TRBV3-2 | NA | ASSQDVGRSVNEQF
TRBV6-6 | few | ASSYGRGIVTGAEYGYT
TRBV5-1 | few | ASSLAGTHRGEAF
TRBV7-9 | few | ASEGIQETQY
TRBV2 | many | ASGRLAAPYNEQF
TRBV20-1 | few | SARGQGETQY
TRBV13 | many | ASSPDRPGDEQY
TRBV6-1 | many | ASSEAYGEQF
TRBV29-1 | many | SVVDPGTGLNTEAF
TRBV12-3/TRBV12-4 | many | ASSLRVKNTEAF
TRBV7-6 | few | ASSSTVDFSSYEQY
TRBV18 | many | ASSPQWGTEAF
TRBV15 | NA | ATSRDNENGELF
TRBV5-1 | many | ASSGGLADTDTQY
TRBV5-1 | many | ASSHGQGSNIQY
TRBV3-1 | many | ASSRSGRPLH
TRBV3-1 | many | ASSQAVTQY
TRBV7-9 | many | ASSSDSYNEQF
TRBV13 | many | ASSLVETARPYGYT
TRBV3-1 | many | ASSQGHPWEQY
TRBV6-4 | many | ASSDGLGDTQY
TRBV7-6 | few | ASSLASLGGAADTQY
TRBV2 | NA | ASRQTREREAF
TRBV20-1 | many | SAWAGGTDTQY
TRBV29-1 | many | SVAGLNTGELF
TRBV7-3 | many | ASSFNPGVAATDTQY
TRBV20-1 | many | SANKHPGQGVSPLH
TRBV7-9 | many | ASSSQGNSPLH
TRBV7-3 | many | ASSLMPTGPTNTEAF
TRBV6-1 | many | ASSEARQGGNQPQH
TRBV18 | NA | ASSPPGRLYEQY
TRBV2 | few | ASSRSSGRTDTQY
TRBV30 | many | AWSAGPSQPQH